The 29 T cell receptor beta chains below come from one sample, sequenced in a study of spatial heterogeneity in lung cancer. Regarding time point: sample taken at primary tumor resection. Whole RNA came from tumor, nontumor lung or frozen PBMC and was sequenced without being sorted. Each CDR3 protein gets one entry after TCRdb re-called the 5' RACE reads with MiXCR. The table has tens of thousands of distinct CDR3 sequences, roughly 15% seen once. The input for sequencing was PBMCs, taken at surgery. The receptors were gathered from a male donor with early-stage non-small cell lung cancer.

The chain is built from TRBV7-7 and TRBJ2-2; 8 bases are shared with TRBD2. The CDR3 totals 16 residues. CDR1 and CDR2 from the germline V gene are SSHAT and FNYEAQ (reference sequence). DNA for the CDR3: TGTGCTAGCGCAAACGCCAGGGGACTAGGCACCGGGGAGCTGTTTTTT. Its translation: CASANARGLGTGELFF.

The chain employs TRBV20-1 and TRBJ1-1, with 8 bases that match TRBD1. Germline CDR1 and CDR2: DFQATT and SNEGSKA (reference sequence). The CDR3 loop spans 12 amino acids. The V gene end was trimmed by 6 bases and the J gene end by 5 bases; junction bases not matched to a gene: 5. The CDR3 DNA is TGCAGTGCAAGGACAGGGCCAACTGAAGCTTTCTTT. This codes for CSARTGPTEAFF.

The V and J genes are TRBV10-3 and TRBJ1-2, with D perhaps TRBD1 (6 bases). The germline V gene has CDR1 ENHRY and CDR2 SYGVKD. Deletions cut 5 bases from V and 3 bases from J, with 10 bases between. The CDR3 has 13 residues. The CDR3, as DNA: TGTGCCATCAGTTCGACAGGCGACTATGGCTACACCTTC. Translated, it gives CAISSTGDYGYTF.

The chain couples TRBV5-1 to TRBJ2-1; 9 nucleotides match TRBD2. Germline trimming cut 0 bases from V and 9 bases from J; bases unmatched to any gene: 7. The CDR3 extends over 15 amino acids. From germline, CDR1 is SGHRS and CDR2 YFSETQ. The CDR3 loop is CASSLDGGRATEQFF. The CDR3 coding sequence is TGCGCCAGCAGCTTGGATGGCGGGAGGGCCACTGAGCAGTTCTTC.

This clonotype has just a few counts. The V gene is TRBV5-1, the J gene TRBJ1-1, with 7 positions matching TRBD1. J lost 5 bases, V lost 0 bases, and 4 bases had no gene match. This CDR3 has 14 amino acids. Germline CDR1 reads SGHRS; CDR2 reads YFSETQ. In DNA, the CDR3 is TGCGCCAGCAGCTTGGCCAGGGGGGAAACTGAAGCTTTCTTT. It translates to CASSLARGETEAFF.

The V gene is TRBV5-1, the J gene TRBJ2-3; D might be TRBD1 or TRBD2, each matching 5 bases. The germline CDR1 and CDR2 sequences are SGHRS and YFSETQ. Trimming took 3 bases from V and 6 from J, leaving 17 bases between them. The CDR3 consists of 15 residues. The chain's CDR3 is CASSSGTFEEDTQYF. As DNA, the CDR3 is TGCGCCAGCAGCTCCGGGACCTTTGAGGAGGATACGCAGTATTTT.

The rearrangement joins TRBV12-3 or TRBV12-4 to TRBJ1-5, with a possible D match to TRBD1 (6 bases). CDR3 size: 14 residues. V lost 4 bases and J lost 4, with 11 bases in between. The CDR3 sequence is CASSSTGGNQPQHF. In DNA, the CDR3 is TGTGCCAGCAGTTCGACAGGAGGGAATCAGCCCCAGCATTTT.

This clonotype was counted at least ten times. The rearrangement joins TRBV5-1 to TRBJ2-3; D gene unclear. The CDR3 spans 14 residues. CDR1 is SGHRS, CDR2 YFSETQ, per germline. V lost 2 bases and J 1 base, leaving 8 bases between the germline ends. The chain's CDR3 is CASSFGPGTDTQYF. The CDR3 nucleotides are TGCGCCAGCAGCTTTGGCCCTGGCACAGATACGCAGTATTTT. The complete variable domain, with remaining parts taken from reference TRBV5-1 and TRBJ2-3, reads KAGVTQTPRYLIKTRGQQVTLSCSPISGHRSVSWYQQTPGQGLQFLFEYFSETQRNKGNFPGRFSGRQFSNSRSEMNVSTLELGDSALYLCASSFGPGTDTQYFGPGTRLTVL.

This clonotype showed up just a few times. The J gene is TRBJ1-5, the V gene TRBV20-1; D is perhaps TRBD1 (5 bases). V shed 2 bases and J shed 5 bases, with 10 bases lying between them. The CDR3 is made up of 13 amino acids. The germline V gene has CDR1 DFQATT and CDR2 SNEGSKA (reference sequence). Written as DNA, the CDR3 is TGCAGTGCTAGACCGGGGCCCGATCAGCCCCAGCATTTT. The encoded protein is CSARPGPDQPQHF.

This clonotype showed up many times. The CDR3 nucleotides read TGCGCCAGCAGCTTGACAGCGAACACCGGGGAGCTGTTTTTT. It specifies CASSLTANTGELFF. The V call is TRBV5-1, the J call TRBJ2-2; D remains unclear. CDR1 is SGHRS, CDR2 YFSETQ, per germline. The CDR3 is made up of 14 amino acids. Trimming removed 1 base at V and 0 bases at J, with 4 bases between.

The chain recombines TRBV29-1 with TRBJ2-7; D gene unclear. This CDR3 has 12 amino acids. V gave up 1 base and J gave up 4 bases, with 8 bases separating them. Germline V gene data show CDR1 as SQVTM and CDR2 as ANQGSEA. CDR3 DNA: TGCAGCGTTGAAGGTGACGGGTACGAGCAGTACTTC. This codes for CSVEGDGYEQYF.

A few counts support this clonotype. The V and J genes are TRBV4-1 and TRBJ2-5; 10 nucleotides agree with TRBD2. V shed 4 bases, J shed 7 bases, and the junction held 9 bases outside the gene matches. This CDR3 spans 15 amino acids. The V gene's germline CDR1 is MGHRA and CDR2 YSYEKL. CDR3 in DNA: TGCGCCAGCAGCCTGGGAATAGCGGGGGGTGGGACCCAGTACTTC. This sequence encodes CASSLGIAGGGTQYF.

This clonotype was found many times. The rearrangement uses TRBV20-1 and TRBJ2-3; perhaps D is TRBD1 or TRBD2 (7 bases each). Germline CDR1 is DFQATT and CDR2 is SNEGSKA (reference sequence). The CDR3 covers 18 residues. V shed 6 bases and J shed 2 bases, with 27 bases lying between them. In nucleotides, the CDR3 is TGCAGTGCCCACGGGACAGTAATCAAGCGGGGAGCCACAGATACGCAGTATTTT. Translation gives CSAHGTVIKRGATDTQYF.

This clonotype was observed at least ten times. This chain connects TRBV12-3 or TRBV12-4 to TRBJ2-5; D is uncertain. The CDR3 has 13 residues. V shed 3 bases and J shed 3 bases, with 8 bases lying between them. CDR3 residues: CASSLAFKETQYF. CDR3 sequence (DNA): TGTGCCAGCAGTTTGGCCTTTAAAGAGACCCAGTACTTC.

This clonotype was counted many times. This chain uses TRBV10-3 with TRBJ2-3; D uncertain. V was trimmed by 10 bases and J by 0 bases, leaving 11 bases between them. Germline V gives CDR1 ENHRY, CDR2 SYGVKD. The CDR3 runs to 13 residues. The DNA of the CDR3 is TGTGCCACTTTAACTGGAAGCACAGATACGCAGTATTTT. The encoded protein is CATLTGSTDTQYF.

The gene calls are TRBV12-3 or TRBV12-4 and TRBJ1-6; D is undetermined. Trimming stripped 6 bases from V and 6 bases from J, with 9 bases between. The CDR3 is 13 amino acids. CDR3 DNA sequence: TGTGCCAGCAGCACATCAGCTAATTCACCCCTCCACTTT. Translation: CASSTSANSPLHF.

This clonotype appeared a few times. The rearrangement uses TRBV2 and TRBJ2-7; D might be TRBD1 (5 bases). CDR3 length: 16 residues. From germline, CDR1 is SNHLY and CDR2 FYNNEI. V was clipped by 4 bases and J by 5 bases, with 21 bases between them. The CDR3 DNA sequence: TGTGCCAGCAGTGCCTCTTTGGGCAGGGTTCGTGACGAGCAGTACTTC. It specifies CASSASLGRVRDEQYF.

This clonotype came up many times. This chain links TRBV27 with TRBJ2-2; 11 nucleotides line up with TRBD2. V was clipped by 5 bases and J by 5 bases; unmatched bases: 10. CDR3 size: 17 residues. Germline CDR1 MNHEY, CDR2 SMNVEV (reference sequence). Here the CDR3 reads CASSPRVAGGQTGELFF. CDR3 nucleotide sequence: TGTGCCAGCAGTCCCCGGGTAGCGGGGGGGCAAACCGGGGAGCTGTTTTTT.

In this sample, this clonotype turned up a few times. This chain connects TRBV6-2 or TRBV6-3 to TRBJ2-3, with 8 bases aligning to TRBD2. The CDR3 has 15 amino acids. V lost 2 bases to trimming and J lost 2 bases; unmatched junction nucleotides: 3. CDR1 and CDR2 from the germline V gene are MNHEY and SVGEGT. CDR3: CASSYGAGATDTQYF. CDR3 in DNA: TGTGCCAGCAGTTACGGAGCGGGGGCCACAGATACGCAGTATTTT.

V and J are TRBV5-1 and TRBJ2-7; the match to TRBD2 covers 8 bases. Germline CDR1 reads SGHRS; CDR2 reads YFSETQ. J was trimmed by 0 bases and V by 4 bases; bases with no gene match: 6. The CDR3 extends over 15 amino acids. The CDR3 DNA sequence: TGCGCCAGCAGCGTTAGCGGGGCACTCTCCTACGAGCAGTACTTC. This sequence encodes CASSVSGALSYEQYF.

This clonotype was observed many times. The DNA for the CDR3 is TGTGCCAGCAGTCAAACCGGGAGCCCCAATTCGGCTTTCTTT. Translation: CASSQTGSPNSAFF. The gene calls are TRBV12-3 or TRBV12-4 and TRBJ1-1; D is unclear. Trimming left V 5 bases short and J 11 bases short, with 21 bases between. This CDR3 is 14 amino acids long.

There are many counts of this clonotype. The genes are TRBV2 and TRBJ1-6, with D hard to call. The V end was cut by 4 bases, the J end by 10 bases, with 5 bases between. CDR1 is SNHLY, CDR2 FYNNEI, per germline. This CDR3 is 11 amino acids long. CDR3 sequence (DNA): TGTGCCAGCAGTGGACCGTCACCCCTCCACTTT. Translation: CASSGPSPLHF.

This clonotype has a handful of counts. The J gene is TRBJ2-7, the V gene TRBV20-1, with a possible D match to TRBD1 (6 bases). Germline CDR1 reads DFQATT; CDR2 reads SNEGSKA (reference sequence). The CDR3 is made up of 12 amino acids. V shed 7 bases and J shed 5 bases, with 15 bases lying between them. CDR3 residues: CSGTRGVDEQYF. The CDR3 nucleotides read TGCAGTGGGACCAGGGGCGTGGACGAGCAGTACTTC.

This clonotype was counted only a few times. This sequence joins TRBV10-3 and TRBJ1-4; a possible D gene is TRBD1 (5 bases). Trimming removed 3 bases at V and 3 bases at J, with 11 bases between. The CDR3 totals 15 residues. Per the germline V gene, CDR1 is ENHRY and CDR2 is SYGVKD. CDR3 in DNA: TGTGCCATCAGTGAAAATCAGGGCTCTAATGAAAAACTGTTTTTT. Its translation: CAISENQGSNEKLFF.

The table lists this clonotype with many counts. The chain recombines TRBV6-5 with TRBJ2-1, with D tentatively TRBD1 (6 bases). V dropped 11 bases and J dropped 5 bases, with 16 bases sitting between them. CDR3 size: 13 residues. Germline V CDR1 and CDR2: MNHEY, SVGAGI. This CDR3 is CAGNRVWDNEQFF. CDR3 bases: TGTGCCGGAAACAGGGTGTGGGACAATGAGCAGTTCTTC.

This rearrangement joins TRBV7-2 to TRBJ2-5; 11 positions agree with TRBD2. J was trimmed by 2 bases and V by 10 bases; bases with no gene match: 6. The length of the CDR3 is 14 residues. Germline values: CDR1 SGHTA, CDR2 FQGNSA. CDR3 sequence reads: CATLAGGLQETQYF. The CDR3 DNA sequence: TGTGCCACTCTAGCGGGGGGCCTACAAGAGACCCAGTACTTC.

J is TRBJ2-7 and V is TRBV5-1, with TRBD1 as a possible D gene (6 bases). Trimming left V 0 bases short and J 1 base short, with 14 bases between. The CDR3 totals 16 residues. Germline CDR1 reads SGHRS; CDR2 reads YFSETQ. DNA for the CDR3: TGCGCCAGCAGCTTGGTCCCGACAGGACGGTCCTACGAGCAGTACTTC. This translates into CASSLVPTGRSYEQYF.

The DNA of the CDR3 is TGTGCCAGCAGCTTAGCGCTAGCCCCGGGGACCCAGTACTTC. This translates into CASSLALAPGTQYF. The gene calls are TRBV7-6 and TRBJ2-5, with D perhaps matching TRBD2 (5 bases). The CDR3 totals 14 residues. Deletions cut 0 bases from V and 7 bases from J, with 12 bases between. Germline V CDR1 and CDR2: SGHVS, FNYEAQ.

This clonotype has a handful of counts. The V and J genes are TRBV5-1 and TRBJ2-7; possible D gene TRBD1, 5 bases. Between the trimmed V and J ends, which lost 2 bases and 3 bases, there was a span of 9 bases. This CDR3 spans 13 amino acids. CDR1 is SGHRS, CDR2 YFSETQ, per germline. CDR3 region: CASSLRGNYEQYF. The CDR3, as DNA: TGCGCCAGCAGCTTAAGGGGAAACTACGAGCAGTACTTC.